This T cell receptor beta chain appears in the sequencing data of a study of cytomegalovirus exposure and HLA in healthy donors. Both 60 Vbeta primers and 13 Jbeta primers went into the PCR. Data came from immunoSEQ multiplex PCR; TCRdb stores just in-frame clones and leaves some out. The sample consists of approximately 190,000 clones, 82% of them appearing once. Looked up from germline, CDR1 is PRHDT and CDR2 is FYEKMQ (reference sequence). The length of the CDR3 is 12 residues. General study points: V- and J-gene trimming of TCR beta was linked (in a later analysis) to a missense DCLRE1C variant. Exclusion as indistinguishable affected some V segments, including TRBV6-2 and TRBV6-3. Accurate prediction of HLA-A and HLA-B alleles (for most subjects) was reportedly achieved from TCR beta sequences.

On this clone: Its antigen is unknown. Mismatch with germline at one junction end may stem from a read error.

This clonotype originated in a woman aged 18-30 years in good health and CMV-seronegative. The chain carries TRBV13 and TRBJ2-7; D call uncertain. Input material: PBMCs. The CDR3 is CASSFGNYVQYF. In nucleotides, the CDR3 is TGTGCCAGCAGTTTTGGCAATTACGTGCAGTACTTC.